The 14 T cell receptor beta chains in this list originate from one sample, sequenced in a study of blood T cell repertoires in COVID-19. Here immunoSEQ multiplex PCR was the method, and the copy in TCRdb shows in-frame clones only, minus some. The profile shows 210,000 or so clones, approximately 91% of them singletons. Sample: peripheral blood. These receptors came from a middle-aged woman who had recovered from COVID-19.

The J gene is TRBJ1-1, the V gene TRBV19; tentatively, D is TRBD1 (5 bases). Germline V lookup: CDR1 LNHDA, CDR2 SQIVND (reference sequence). The CDR3 extends over 15 amino acids. Trimming took 6 bases from V and 1 from J, leaving 15 bases between them. For the CDR3, the DNA is TGTGCCAGTAGCCCCCAGACAGCTTCGAACACTGAAGCTTTCTTT. This codes for CASSPQTASNTEAFF.

The chain combines TRBV6-4 with TRBJ2-2; no clear D gene. CDR1 and CDR2 (germline): MRHNA, SNTAGT. The CDR3 length is 13 residues. Trimming pared 4 bases from V and 1 base from J, leaving 4 bases between. The CDR3 nucleotides read TGTGCCAGCAGTGGACAGAACACCGGGGAGCTGTTTTTT. This encodes CASSGQNTGELFF.

This clone was seen just once. The gene calls are TRBV5-1 and TRBJ2-5; 14 nucleotides match TRBD2. Germline loops: CDR1 SGHRS, CDR2 YFSETQ. Trimming took 4 bases from V and 5 from J; bases not matched to a gene: 4. The CDR3 contains 15 residues. The CDR3 DNA follows: TGCGCCAGCAGCCTCGGGACTAGCGGGAGCGAGACCCAGTACTTC. Encoded protein: CASSLGTSGSETQYF. The whole variable domain, filled in from reference TRBV5-1 and TRBJ2-5, reads KAGVTQTPRYLIKTRGQQVTLSCSPISGHRSVSWYQQTPGQGLQFLFEYFSETQRNKGNFPGRFSGRQFSNSRSEMNVSTLELGDSALYLCASSLGTSGSETQYFGPGTRLLVL.

The chain has TRBV15 and TRBJ1-2; D is unclear. This CDR3 comprises 14 residues. The germline V and J ends were trimmed by 0 bases and 8 bases, with 13 bases remaining between them. Per the germline V gene, CDR1 is LNHNV and CDR2 is YYDKDF (reference sequence). CDR3 coding DNA: TGTGCCACCAGCAGAGATAGCGTCCTCGGCGGCTACACCTTC. Its translation is CATSRDSVLGGYTF.

V is TRBV9 and J is TRBJ2-3; 8 nucleotides line up with TRBD1. Germline CDR1 SGDLS, CDR2 YYNGEE. V shed 3 bases and J 1 base; nucleotides not matched to a gene: 10. The CDR3 covers 17 residues. CDR3 nucleotide sequence: TGTGCCAGCAGCGAGATCCCAGGGGGCTTTGGCACAGATACGCAGTATTTT. This codes for CASSEIPGGFGTDTQYF.

CDR3 sequence: CASSQEGGLAGVADTQYF. The CDR3 DNA reads TGCGCCAGCAGCCAAGAGGGGGGGCTAGCGGGAGTTGCAGATACGCAGTATTTT. This sequence joins TRBV4-1 and TRBJ2-3; 10 bases agree with TRBD2. Trimming at V came to 0 bases and at J to 4 bases, leaving 10 bases not matched to a gene. Germline V CDR1 and CDR2: MGHRA, YSYEKL. There are 18 residues in the CDR3.

The chain links TRBV7-9 to TRBJ2-1; 9 bases are a match to TRBD2. V lost 5 bases to trimming and J lost 6 bases; unmatched junction nucleotides: 5. The CDR3 is made up of 14 amino acids. CDR1 is SEHNR and CDR2 is FQNEAQ in the germline V gene (reference sequence). CDR3 sequence: CASSRLAESNEQFF. CDR3 nucleotides: TGTGCCAGCAGCCGACTAGCGGAGTCCAATGAGCAGTTCTTC.

The chain is built from TRBV2 and TRBJ1-5; 9 bases are shared with TRBD1. CDR1 is SNHLY, CDR2 FYNNEI, per germline. The CDR3 covers 18 residues. V was pared by 5 bases and J by 0 bases, with 11 bases of the junction left unmatched. This CDR3 reads CASSTQDRGGSSNQPQHF. Here the CDR3 DNA reads TGTGCCAGCAGTACTCAGGACAGGGGTGGTTCTAGCAATCAGCCCCAGCATTTT.

The chain joins TRBV5-8 to TRBJ1-2; D gene ambiguous. Germline loops: CDR1 SGHTS, CDR2 YDEGEE. Trimming removed 1 base from V and 3 bases from J, with 10 bases in between. This CDR3 has 14 amino acids. DNA of the CDR3: TGTGCCAGCAGCTTGCGGGGAGTCGACTATGGCTACACCTTC. This codes for CASSLRGVDYGYTF.

This chain connects TRBV27 to TRBJ2-1; 11 positions agree with TRBD1. Unmatched junction bases numbered 4, after V lost 1 base and J lost 2 bases. The CDR3 sequence is 17 residues long. The V gene's germline CDR1 is MNHEY and CDR2 SMNVEV (reference sequence). The CDR3 is CASSLWTGGTTYNEQFF. The DNA for the CDR3 is TGTGCCAGCAGTTTATGGACAGGGGGCACTACCTACAATGAGCAGTTCTTC.

The chain's CDR3 is CASSSSGYGYTF. The CDR3 nucleotides are TGTGCCAGCAGCTCCTCGGGGTATGGCTACACCTTC. This rearrangement joins TRBV11-1 to TRBJ1-2; no firm D call. The germline CDR1 and CDR2 sequences are SGHAT and FQDESV (reference sequence). This CDR3 has 12 residues. Trimming shortened V by 4 bases and J by 5 bases, and 8 bases separated the two germline ends.

This sequence joins TRBV29-1 and TRBJ2-7; D ambiguous. Trimming took 3 bases from V and 2 from J, leaving 8 bases between them. CDR3 length: 12 residues. From germline, CDR1 is SQVTM and CDR2 ANQGSEA. CDR3 loop: CSVEANTYEQYF. The DNA for the CDR3 is TGCAGCGTTGAGGCAAATACCTACGAGCAGTACTTC.

The rearrangement joins TRBV7-9 to TRBJ2-7; 8 nucleotides line up with TRBD1. Looked up from germline, CDR1 is SEHNR and CDR2 is FQNEAQ (reference sequence). This CDR3 contains 15 residues. V gave up 6 bases and J gave up 2 bases; unmatched junction bases: 9. The CDR3 nucleotides are TGTGCCAGCAGTATAAAGCAGGGGGCAACCTACGAGCAGTACTTC. It yields the protein CASSIKQGATYEQYF.

The chain combines TRBV7-8 with TRBJ2-5; the match to TRBD1 covers 8 bases. Germline V gene lookup returns CDR1 SGHVS and CDR2 FQNEAQ. J lost 5 bases, V lost 7 bases, and 15 bases had no gene match. The CDR3 is made up of 16 amino acids. The CDR3 loop reads CASTPRRQGFQETQYF. CDR3 DNA: TGTGCCAGCACCCCCCGTCGACAGGGGTTTCAGGAGACCCAGTACTTC.